The source of this T cell receptor (beta chain) is a study of cytomegalovirus exposure and HLA in healthy donors. At the level of the study: Ancestry clustering placed 81% of over 300 genotyped donors in the Caucasian-associated cluster.

About this clone itself: Its cognate antigen is unknown.

Study results and limitations: CMV serostatus was the sole immune exposure information available. Whilst most TCR sequences proved rare, a subset of public TCRs occurred across many donors.

Primers: 60 Vbeta forward and 13 Jbeta reverse. The protocol was immunoSEQ multiplex PCR, while the TCRdb copy is restricted to in-frame clones and leaves out a portion. This repertoire comprises around 140,000 clones; its ten largest clones make up about 2.2%. Germline CDR1 is SGHVS and CDR2 is FNYEAQ. The CDR3 is made up of 14 amino acids. Trimming left V 3 bases short and J 4 bases short, with 12 bases between. The specimen was PBMCs. J is TRBJ1-1 and V is TRBV7-6; D gene unclear. The sequence came from a woman younger than 30 in good health and CMV-seronegative. The CDR3 spells CASSFRLLPTEAFF. The CDR3 DNA sequence: TGTGCCAGCAGCTTCCGACTACTCCCCACTGAAGCTTTCTTT.